The entry that follows covers one T cell receptor (beta chain) sequence. This clone qualifies as medium-sized (0.01 to 0.1%). The antigen this receptor binds is unknown. The sample holds no much larger clone one base away, and base qualities are not on file. This entry belongs to a study of vaccination effects on CD4 cells after COVID-19 (dated by TCRdb to between 2020 and 2023). With respect to the entire study: Post-vaccine samples across the study were collected a median of 72 days after the second dose, with a range of 14 to 241. Cultures from other donors in the study were sequenced with the Oncomine TCR Beta short-read assay on an Illumina iSeq 100. SARS-CoV-2 spike-specific CD4+ TCR repertoires from before and after mRNA vaccination were compared in COVID-19 convalescent patients and in infection-naive vaccine recipients. Altogether, approximately 10 COVID-19 convalescent patients and several SARS-CoV-2-naive healthy vaccine recipients made up the full study.

On the study overall, not on this receptor specifically: Among healthy vaccine recipients, nearly all vaccine-induced clones were SARS-CoV-2 mono-reactive, and only 1 of 255 was cross-reactive with common cold coronaviruses. Limitations of the study were the small number of convalescent patients and the absence of early post-infection timepoints. Marked clonal contraction was observed in both infection-induced and vaccine-induced clones at late post-vaccination timepoints, consistent with waning T cell responses.

To identify antigen-specific CD4+ T cell clonotypes by their expansion, the ViraFEST assay first stimulated PBMC with viral peptide pools and then applied TCR sequencing. After around 11 days of culture, CD4+ T cells were isolated with the EasySep CD4+ T cell isolation kit. Each participant received two doses of an mRNA SARS-CoV-2 vaccine, either BNT162b2 or mRNA-1273. Negative nucleocapsid antibody results before and after vaccination confirmed that the healthy vaccine recipients had no prior SARS-CoV-2 infection. About 2.1 million PBMC per well were cultured in IMDM with about 5.1% human AB serum, around 10 IU/ml IL-2 and gentamicin, plus 10 ug/ml peptides. Half of the culture medium was replaced with fresh IL-2-containing medium on days 3 and 7. Unless otherwise noted, each peptide stimulation condition was cultured in triplicate wells. Using Ficoll-Paque Plus gradient centrifugation, PBMC were separated from whole blood and then either used fresh or cryopreserved at -140C. The overlapping peptide pools covered the spike proteins of SARS-CoV-2 and of the common cold coronaviruses HCoV-NL63, HCoV-OC43 and HCoV-229E. The QIAamp micro DNA kit was used to extract genomic DNA from the cultured CD4+ T cells.

Trimming removed 1 base from V and 7 bases from J, leaving 13 bases between the germline ends. Via the germline V gene (reference sequence), CDR1 is LGHDT and CDR2 YNNKEL. There are 14 amino acids in the CDR3, from cysteine to phenylalanine inclusive. The CDR3 DNA has 42 bases and is translated from base 1. To prepare the library, the immunoSEQ multiplex PCR assay was applied. DNA from the cultured and isolated CD4+ T cells underwent TCR beta CDR3 sequencing. In the paper's pipeline: Non-productive TCR sequences were removed and reads were trimmed to the CDR3 region, keeping CDR3s of at least 7 amino acids. The MANAFEST web app was used to pick out antigen-specific clonotypes by comparing their expansion in peptide wells with that in reference cultures. Positive clones required FDR<0.05 expansion versus reference and all other wells, odds ratio above 5, and frequency above 0.1% in two replicate wells. A clonotype was defined as cross-reactive if the clonotype was significantly expanded both in SARS-CoV-2 spike wells and in at least one common cold coronavirus spike condition. CDR3 similarity was assessed by Levenshtein distance with the stringdist R package, and unrooted trees were built with ape in R 3.6.1. The immuneACCESS repertoire file appears here via TCRdb, limited to in-frame rearrangements. These files lack a portion of the clones; in checked studies, under half of the deficit traces to unresolved V genes, and the cause of the others is not known. Clone size and the V and J calls come from that table; the DNA yielded D and trimming. For this sample the table gives 12,000 or so clones, of which less than 75% were detected only once. The ten most abundant clones make up approximately 9.3% of the sample.

The rearrangement combines TRBV3-1 (or the pseudogene TRBV3-2) with TRBJ1-2, and possibly TRBD1, on 6 matching bases. This TCR came from a human donor who received a COVID-19 vaccine. The sample in question was CD4+ T cells from PBMCs cultured with SARS-CoV-2 spike peptides, obtained after COVID-19 vaccination. What the cell subset or site label conveys for this sample: SARS-CoV-2 spike overlapping peptide pool stimulation. CDR3 protein: CASSQAGGRGGYTF. In nucleotide form, the sequence is TGTGCCAGCAGCCAAGCGGGGGGGCGGGGTGGCTACACCTTC.